This T cell receptor beta chain was recovered during a study of T cell responses to AZD1222 COVID-19 vaccine. Here immunoSEQ multiplex PCR was the method, and the copy in TCRdb shows in-frame clones only, minus some. The sample has 150,000 to 200,000 clones, just over 90% seen once; the top ten hold 1% to 1.5%. Whole-study findings and limits: It was only 6 or 7 AZD1222 recipients who were seropositive at baseline. Females outnumbered males among donors, who were mostly white British; clonal diversity was possibly underestimated. With two AZD1222 doses given, Spike-specific TCR breadth and depth both rose.

The junction had 14 bases not matched to a gene; V was cut back by 8 bases and J by 8 bases. Germline V gives CDR1 MNHEY, CDR2 SVGAGI. The CDR3 extends over 15 amino acids. As concerns this clone: The antigen remains undetermined.

The sequences come from peripheral blood, collected 28 days after the second AZD1222 dose. The J gene is TRBJ2-1, the V gene TRBV6-5, with TRBD1 identical over 8 bases. The TCR originated in an adult who received the AZD1222 COVID-19 vaccine. The CDR3 nucleotides are TGTGCCAGCTCTATAAGACAGGGGAGTAGAGATGAGCAGTTCTTC. As protein: CASSIRQGSRDEQFF.